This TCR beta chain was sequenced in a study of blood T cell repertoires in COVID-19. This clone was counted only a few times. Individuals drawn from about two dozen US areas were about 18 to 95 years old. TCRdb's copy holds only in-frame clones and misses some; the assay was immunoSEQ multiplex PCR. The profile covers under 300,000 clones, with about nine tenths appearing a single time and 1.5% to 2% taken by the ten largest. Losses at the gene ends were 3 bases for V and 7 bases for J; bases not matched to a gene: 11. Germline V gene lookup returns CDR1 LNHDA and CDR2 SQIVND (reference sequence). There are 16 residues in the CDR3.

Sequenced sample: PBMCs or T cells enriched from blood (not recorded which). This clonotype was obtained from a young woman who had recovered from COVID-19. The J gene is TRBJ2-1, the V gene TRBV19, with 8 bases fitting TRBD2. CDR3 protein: CASSIQRGTTRNEQFF. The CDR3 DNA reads TGTGCCAGTAGTATTCAGCGGGGGACAACTAGAAATGAGCAGTTCTTC. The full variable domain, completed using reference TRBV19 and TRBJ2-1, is DGGITQSPKYLFRKEGQNVTLSCEQNLNHDAMYWYRQDPGQGLRLIYYSQIVNDFQKGDIAEGYSVSREKKESFPLTVTSAQKNPTAFYLCASSIQRGTTRNEQFFGPGTRLTVL.